This T cell receptor beta chain comes out of a study of OX40 agonist ivuxolimab in advanced cancers. Trimming removed 8 bases from V and 9 bases from J; junction bases left unmatched: 2. The CDR3 runs 12 residues. Per germline, CDR1 SNHLY and CDR2 FYNNEI. The table came from immunoSEQ multiplex PCR; TCRdb's copy has only in-frame clones and leaves some out. The profile covers about 98,000 clones, with about 92% appearing a single time and around 0.25% taken by the ten largest. The J gene is TRBJ1-6, the V gene TRBV2, with TRBD1 matching 9 bases. Sequencing used CD4+ or CD8+ T cells sorted from blood, obtained in a trial of the OX40 agonist ivuxolimab. The receptor comes from an adult with an advanced solid tumor such as melanoma, head and neck, liver or kidney cancer. In DNA, the CDR3 is TGTGCCAGCGGGGACAGGGCTTCACCCCTCCACTTT. It encodes CASGDRASPLHF.